This T cell receptor (beta chain) was identified during a study of blood T cell repertoires in COVID-19. The protocol was immunoSEQ multiplex PCR, while the TCRdb copy is restricted to in-frame clones and leaves out a portion. The sample records 45,000 or so clones, about 90% being singletons. Between the trimmed V and J ends, which lost 5 bases and 4 bases, there was a span of 8 bases. This CDR3 spans 13 amino acids. Germline CDR1 MDHEN, CDR2 SYDVKM. This receptor was taken from a woman of 80 years or more with active COVID-19. Sequenced: peripheral blood. The chain joins TRBV28 to TRBJ1-4, with D unresolved. The CDR3 DNA follows: TGTGCCAGCAGTAGAGCCCTTAATGAAAAACTGTTTTTT. Its translation is CASSRALNEKLFF.